This T cell receptor (beta chain) was obtained from a study of a mutant IDH1 vaccine in newly diagnosed glioma. The overall study: Vaccines were first given 4-6 weeks after radiotherapy alone, or with temozolomide cycles. Patients under treatment included around 60% males and approximately 38% females and had a mean age of around 37 years. General study points: Pseudoprogression appears to have had no connection to changes in top peripheral T cell clonotypes.

As for time point: week 11, during vaccination. With topical imiquimod, each dose of the vaccine consisted of 300 ug of mutant IDH1 20-mer peptide. Losses at the gene ends were 8 bases for V and 4 bases for J; bases not matched to a gene: 5. In germline, CDR1 is LNHDA, CDR2 SQIVND (reference sequence). The length of the CDR3 is 14 residues. Here immunoSEQ multiplex PCR was the method, and the copy in TCRdb shows in-frame clones only, minus some. The sample has tens of thousands of clones; 84% are singletons. Comment on this clone: Its target is not known.

The specimen was PBMCs, collected from a glioma patient whose treatment included an IDH1 peptide vaccine. This TCR derives from a man aged 30 to 39 with glioma. The genes are TRBV19 and TRBJ2-2; 9 bases map to TRBD2. The CDR3 protein is CASFSGGITGELFF. CDR3 nucleotides: TGTGCCAGTTTCAGCGGGGGGATCACCGGGGAGCTGTTTTTT.